What follows are 10 T cell receptor beta chains derived from one specimen sequenced in a study of blood T cell repertoires in COVID-19. Repertoires were generated with immunoSEQ multiplex PCR, while TCRdb's copy carries only in-frame clones and drops some. The table lists fewer than 200,000 clones, about four fifths of them singletons. The sequenced sample consisted of peripheral blood. Receptor source: a man aged 55 to 70 with acute or convalescent COVID-19.

This clone showed up just once. The chain joins TRBV2 to TRBJ2-3; 11 bases agree with TRBD2. V lost 4 bases to trimming and J lost 0 bases; unmatched junction nucleotides: 0. Germline V CDR1 and CDR2: SNHLY, FYNNEI. The CDR3 spans 15 residues. The chain's CDR3 is CASSASGGSTDTQYF. The CDR3 DNA is TGTGCCAGCAGTGCTAGCGGGGGGAGCACAGATACGCAGTATTTT.

This clone appeared once. V usage is TRBV20-1 and J usage is TRBJ1-1; unclear D gene. This CDR3 spans 14 amino acids. The V gene's germline CDR1 is DFQATT and CDR2 SNEGSKA (reference sequence). V was shortened by 3 bases and J by 2 bases, with 13 bases between the two germline ends. The CDR3 nucleotides read TGCAGTGCTAGTCGGGCGGGAGGAAACACTGAAGCTTTCTTT. Translation: CSASRAGGNTEAFF.

The chain joins TRBV2 to TRBJ2-7; TRBD2 aligns across 11 bases. The CDR3 consists of 16 residues. Per germline, CDR1 SNHLY and CDR2 FYNNEI. Germline trimming cut 5 bases from V and 0 bases from J; bases unmatched to any gene: 6. The CDR3 nucleotides read TGTGCCAGCAGTTCCCAGACTAGCGGGATCTCCTACGAGCAGTACTTC. Encoded protein: CASSSQTSGISYEQYF.

The J gene is TRBJ2-3, the V gene TRBV7-2; 8 nucleotides agree with TRBD1. V shed 4 bases, J shed 0 bases, and the junction held 6 bases outside the gene matches. Germline loops: CDR1 SGHTA, CDR2 FQGNSA. The CDR3 consists of 16 residues. The CDR3 is CASSSLGQASTDTQYF. The CDR3, as DNA: TGTGCCAGCAGCTCCTTGGGACAGGCAAGCACAGATACGCAGTATTTT.

The V call is TRBV6-5, the J call TRBJ1-3; weak D call: TRBD1 (5 bases). The ends were cut back, 0 bases at V and 8 bases at J, with 11 bases in the middle. CDR1 is MNHEY and CDR2 is SVGAGI in the germline V gene. This CDR3 contains 14 residues. The CDR3 sequence is CASSYSSRVDTIYF. CDR3 in DNA: TGTGCCAGCAGTTACTCGAGCAGGGTTGACACCATATATTTT.

The J gene is TRBJ2-7, the V gene TRBV9; TRBD1 agrees at 7 bases. This CDR3 is 13 amino acids long. Germline trimming cut 4 bases from V and 7 bases from J; bases unmatched to any gene: 8. Germline lookup yields CDR1 SGDLS and CDR2 YYNGEE. This CDR3 is CASSMAQGREQYF. CDR3 nucleotide sequence: TGTGCCAGCAGCATGGCACAGGGGAGAGAGCAGTACTTC. Full variable domain (remainder filled in from reference TRBV9 and TRBJ2-7): DSGVTQTPKHLITATGQRVTLRCSPRSGDLSVYWYQQSLDQGLQFLIQYYNGEERAKGNILERFSAQQFPDLHSELNLSSLELGDSALYFCASSMAQGREQYFGPGTRLTVT.

This clone appeared once. The rearrangement joins TRBV5-4 to TRBJ1-6; D is perhaps TRBD1 (5 bases). Trimming removed 4 bases at V and 9 bases at J, with 11 bases between. The CDR3 is made up of 13 amino acids. Germline V lookup: CDR1 SGHNT, CDR2 YYREEE (reference sequence). CDR3 nucleotide sequence: TGTGCCAGCAGCAAAGTAGGGGTTTCACCCCTCCACTTT. It encodes CASSKVGVSPLHF. Together with reference TRBV5-4 and TRBJ1-6, the CDR3 gives the full variable domain: ETGVTQSPTHLIKTRGQQVTLRCSSQSGHNTVSWYQQALGQGPQFIFQYYREEENGRGNFPPRFSGLQFPNYSSELNVNALELDDSALYLCASSKVGVSPLHFGNGTRLTVT.

This chain connects TRBV20-1 to TRBJ1-1, with D perhaps matching TRBD1 (5 bases). This CDR3 is 14 amino acids long. Per germline, CDR1 DFQATT and CDR2 SNEGSKA (reference sequence). Between the trimmed V and J ends, which lost 3 bases and 11 bases, there was a span of 22 bases. CDR3 sequence: CSASQRGTLRGAFF. The CDR3 DNA reads TGCAGTGCTAGTCAAAGGGGCACCCTGCGTGGGGCTTTCTTT.

CDR3: CASSRRTGRSGANVLTF. Here the CDR3 DNA reads TGTGCCAGCAGCCGGCGGACAGGGCGCTCTGGGGCCAACGTCCTGACTTTC. The genes are TRBV7-2 and TRBJ2-6; 8 bases match TRBD1. The V gene's germline CDR1 is SGHTA and CDR2 FQGNSA. Trimming at V came to 5 bases and at J to 0 bases, leaving 6 bases not matched to a gene. The CDR3 extends over 17 amino acids.

V gene TRBV19 combines with J gene TRBJ1-5, with 7 positions matching TRBD1. This CDR3 contains 15 residues. V gave up 1 base and J gave up 6 bases; unmatched junction bases: 6. Germline assignment: CDR1 LNHDA and CDR2 SQIVND (reference sequence). Here the CDR3 reads CASSIAGRGVQPQHF. CDR3 in DNA: TGTGCCAGTAGTATAGCTGGCAGGGGGGTTCAGCCCCAGCATTTT. Based on the CDR3 plus reference TRBV19 and TRBJ1-5, the full variable domain is DGGITQSPKYLFRKEGQNVTLSCEQNLNHDAMYWYRQDPGQGLRLIYYSQIVNDFQKGDIAEGYSVSREKKESFPLTVTSAQKNPTAFYLCASSIAGRGVQPQHFGDGTRLSIL.